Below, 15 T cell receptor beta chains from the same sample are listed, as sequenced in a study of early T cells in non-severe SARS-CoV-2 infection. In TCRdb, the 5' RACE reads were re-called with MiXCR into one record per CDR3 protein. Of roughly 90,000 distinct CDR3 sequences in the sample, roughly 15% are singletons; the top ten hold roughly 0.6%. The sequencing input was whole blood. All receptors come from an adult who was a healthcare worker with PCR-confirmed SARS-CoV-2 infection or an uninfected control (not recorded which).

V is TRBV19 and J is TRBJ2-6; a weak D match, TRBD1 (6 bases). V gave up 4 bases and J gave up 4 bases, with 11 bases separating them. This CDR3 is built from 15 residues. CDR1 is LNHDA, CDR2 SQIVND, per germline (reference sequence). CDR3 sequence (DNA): TGTGCCAGTAGTAACAGGGCAGCCGGGGCCAACGTCCTGACTTTC. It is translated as CASSNRAAGANVLTF.

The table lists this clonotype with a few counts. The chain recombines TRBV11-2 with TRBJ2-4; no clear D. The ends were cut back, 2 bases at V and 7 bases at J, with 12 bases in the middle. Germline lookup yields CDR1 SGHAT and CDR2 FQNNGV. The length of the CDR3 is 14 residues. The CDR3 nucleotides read TGTGCCAGCAGCTTATCCGCCACTGGGAACATTCAGTACTTC. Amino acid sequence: CASSLSATGNIQYF.

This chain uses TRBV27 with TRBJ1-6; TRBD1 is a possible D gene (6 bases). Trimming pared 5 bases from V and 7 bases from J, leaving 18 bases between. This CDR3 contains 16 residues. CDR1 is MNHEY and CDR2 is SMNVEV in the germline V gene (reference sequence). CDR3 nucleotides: TGTGCCAGCAGTGCGGGGGGCTCGTTAAGGAATTCACCCCTCCACTTT. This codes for CASSAGGSLRNSPLHF.

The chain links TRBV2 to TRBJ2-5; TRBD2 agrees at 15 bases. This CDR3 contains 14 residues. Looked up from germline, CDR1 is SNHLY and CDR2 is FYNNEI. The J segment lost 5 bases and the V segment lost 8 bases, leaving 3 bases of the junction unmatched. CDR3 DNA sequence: TGTGCCAGCGGACTAGCGGGGGGGCCGGAGACCCAGTACTTC. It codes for CASGLAGGPETQYF.

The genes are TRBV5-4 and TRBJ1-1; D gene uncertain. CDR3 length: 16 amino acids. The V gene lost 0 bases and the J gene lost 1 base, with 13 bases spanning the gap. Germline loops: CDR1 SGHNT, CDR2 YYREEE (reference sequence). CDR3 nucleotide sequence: TGTGCCAGCAGCTTGGATCTGGGGAGGTCGAACACTGAAGCTTTCTTT. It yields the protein CASSLDLGRSNTEAFF.

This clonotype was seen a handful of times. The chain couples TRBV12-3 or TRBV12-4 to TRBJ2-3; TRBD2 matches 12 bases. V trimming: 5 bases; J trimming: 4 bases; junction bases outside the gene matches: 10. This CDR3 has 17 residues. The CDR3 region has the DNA TGTGCCAGCAGTCGCGGTCTAGCGGGGGGGCCCGCAGATACGCAGTATTTT. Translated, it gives CASSRGLAGGPADTQYF.

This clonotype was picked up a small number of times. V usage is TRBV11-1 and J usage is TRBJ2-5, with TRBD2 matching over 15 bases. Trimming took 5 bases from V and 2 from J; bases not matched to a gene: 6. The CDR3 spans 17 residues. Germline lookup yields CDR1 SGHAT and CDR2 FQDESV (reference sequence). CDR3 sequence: CASSPGLAGGRQETQYF. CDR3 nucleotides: TGTGCCAGCAGCCCCGGACTAGCGGGGGGGCGTCAAGAGACCCAGTACTTC.

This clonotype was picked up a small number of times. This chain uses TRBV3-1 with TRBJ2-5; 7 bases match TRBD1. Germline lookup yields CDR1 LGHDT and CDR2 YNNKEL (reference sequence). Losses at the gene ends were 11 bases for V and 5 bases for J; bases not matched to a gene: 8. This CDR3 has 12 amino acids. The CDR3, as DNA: TGTGCCTCCGAGGGGGCCGGTGAGACCCAGTACTTC. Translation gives CASEGAGETQYF.

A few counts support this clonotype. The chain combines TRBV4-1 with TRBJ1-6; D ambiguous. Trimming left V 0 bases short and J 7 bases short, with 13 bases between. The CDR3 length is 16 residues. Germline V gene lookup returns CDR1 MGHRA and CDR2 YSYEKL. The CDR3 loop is CASSQEGVVGNSPLHF. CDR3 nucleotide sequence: TGCGCCAGCAGCCAAGAAGGCGTAGTGGGGAATTCACCCCTCCACTTT.

The CDR3 loop reads CASIGNRGNRRYEQYV. In nucleotides, the CDR3 is TGTGCCAGCATTGGAAACAGGGGTAATCGCAGGTACGAGCAGTACGTC. This chain connects TRBV6-1 to TRBJ2-7, with 7 bases that match TRBD1. V shed 7 bases, J shed 4 bases, and the junction held 16 bases outside the gene matches. Germline V gene sequence: CDR1 MNHNS, CDR2 SASEGT. The CDR3 length is 16 residues.

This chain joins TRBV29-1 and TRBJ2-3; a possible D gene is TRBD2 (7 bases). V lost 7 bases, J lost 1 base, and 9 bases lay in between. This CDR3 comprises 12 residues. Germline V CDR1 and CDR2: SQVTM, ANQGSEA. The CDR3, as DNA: TGCAGCGGAGGGGGGGGCACAGATACGCAGTATTTT. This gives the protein CSGGGGTDTQYF.

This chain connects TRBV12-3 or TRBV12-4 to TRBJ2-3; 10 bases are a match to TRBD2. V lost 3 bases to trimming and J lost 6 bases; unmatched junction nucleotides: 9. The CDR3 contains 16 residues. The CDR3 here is CASSFSLAGSPDTQYF. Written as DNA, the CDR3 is TGTGCCAGCAGTTTTTCACTAGCGGGGTCCCCGGATACGCAGTATTTT.

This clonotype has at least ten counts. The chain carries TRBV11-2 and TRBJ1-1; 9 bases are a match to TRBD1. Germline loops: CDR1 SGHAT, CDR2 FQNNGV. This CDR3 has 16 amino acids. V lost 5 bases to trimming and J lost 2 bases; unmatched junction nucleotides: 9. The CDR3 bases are TGTGCCAGCAGCGCCCGAACAGGGGGCTTAAACACTGAAGCTTTCTTT. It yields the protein CASSARTGGLNTEAFF.

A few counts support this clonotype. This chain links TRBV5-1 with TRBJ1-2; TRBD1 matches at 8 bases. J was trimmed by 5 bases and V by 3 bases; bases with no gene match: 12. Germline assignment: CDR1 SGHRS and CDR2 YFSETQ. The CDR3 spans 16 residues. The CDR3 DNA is TGCGCCAGCAGCTCTGCCGGGACAGGAGATATATATGGCTACACCTTC. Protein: CASSSAGTGDIYGYTF.

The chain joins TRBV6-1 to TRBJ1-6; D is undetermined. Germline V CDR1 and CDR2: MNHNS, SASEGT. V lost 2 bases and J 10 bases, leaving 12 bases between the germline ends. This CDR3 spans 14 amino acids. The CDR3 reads CASSERPLGSPLHF. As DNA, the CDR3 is TGTGCCAGCAGTGAAAGACCCCTGGGATCACCCCTCCACTTT.